The rows below give T cell receptor beta chains drawn from one sample of a study of vaccination effects on CD4 cells after COVID-19. The assay was immunoSEQ multiplex PCR, and TCRdb's table has in-frame clones only and misses some. This table has 30,000 or so clones, approximately 75% appearing once. These receptors have no identified antigens. Here the sequenced sample was CD4+ T cells from PBMCs cultured with HCoV-229E spike peptides, taken after COVID-19 vaccination. These TCRs come from a human donor who received a COVID-19 vaccine. Each CDR3 is given with its conserved first and last residue. Fields, in order: clone size, V gene, D gene, J gene, CDR3 protein, CDR3 DNA. A D gene is named only where the DNA matches it firmly. Clone size, where shown, is once, few, many, or a class for clones that have expanded.

NA	TRBV7-9	NA	TRBJ2-3	CAGRGAATDTQYF	TGTGCCGGACGGGGGGCCGCCACAGATACGCAGTATTTT
NA	TRBV2	NA	TRBJ1-6	CASTKRGLGTSSYNSPLHF	TGTGCCAGCACCAAACGGGGGCTAGGGACGAGCTCCTATAATTCACCCCTCCACTTT
NA	TRBV5-1	NA	TRBJ2-2	CASSFSLNIAELFF	TGCGCCAGCAGCTTTTCACTGAACATTGCGGAGCTGTTTTTT
NA	TRBV7-9	TRBD2	TRBJ2-1	CASSLLTIGLAAYNEQFF	TGTGCCAGCAGCCTACTTACCATAGGGCTAGCGGCCTACAATGAGCAGTTCTTC
NA	TRBV6-5	NA	TRBJ2-7	CASSSATGRVYEQYF	TGTGCCAGCAGTTCTGCGACAGGGAGGGTTTACGAGCAGTACTTC
few	TRBV5-1	NA	TRBJ2-1	CASRGLRSYNEQFF	TGCGCCAGCCGTGGACTTCGCTCCTACAATGAGCAGTTCTTC
NA	TRBV6-5	NA	TRBJ2-2	CASRYRGGNTGELFF	TGTGCCAGCAGGTACAGGGGAGGGAACACCGGGGAGCTGTTTTTT
NA	TRBV7-8	TRBD2	TRBJ2-7	CASSLGLAGYEQYF	TGTGCCAGCAGCTTGGGACTAGCTGGTTACGAGCAGTACTTC
NA	TRBV4-1	NA	TRBJ2-7	CASSLEGRGTRGEQYF	TGCGCCAGCAGCCTGGAGGGAAGGGGTACTAGGGGCGAGCAGTACTTC
few	TRBV19	NA	TRBJ2-1	CASSLQAGTEYNEQFF	TGTGCCAGTAGTCTACAAGCCGGGACGGAGTACAATGAGCAGTTCTTC
few	TRBV7-9	TRBD1	TRBJ2-1	CASSSTGVDEQFF	TGTGCCAGCAGCTCTACAGGGGTGGATGAGCAGTTCTTC
NA	TRBV19	TRBD2	TRBJ2-2	CASSIGPSGRFRANTGELFF	TGTGCCAGTAGTATAGGCCCTAGCGGGAGGTTTAGGGCGAACACCGGGGAGCTGTTTTTT
NA	TRBV18	NA	TRBJ1-1	CASSPPKGVTEAFF	TGTGCCAGCTCACCACCGAAGGGGGTTACTGAAGCTTTCTTT
NA	TRBV5-1	TRBD1	TRBJ1-3	CASSTGGADGNTIYF	TGCGCCAGCAGTACAGGGGGCGCGGATGGAAACACCATATATTTT
NA	TRBV2	NA	TRBJ1-1	CASSEVVGGEAFF	TGTGCCAGCAGTGAAGTGGTGGGAGGTGAAGCTTTCTTT
NA	TRBV9	TRBD1	TRBJ2-7	CASSPQGQGGYEQYF	TGTGCCAGCAGCCCCCAGGGACAGGGAGGCTACGAGCAGTACTTC
NA	TRBV24-1	NA	TRBJ2-1	CATSVSPYRFPSEGQFF	TGTGCCACCAGTGTTTCCCCCTATCGTTTCCCCTCCGAAGGGCAGTTCTTC